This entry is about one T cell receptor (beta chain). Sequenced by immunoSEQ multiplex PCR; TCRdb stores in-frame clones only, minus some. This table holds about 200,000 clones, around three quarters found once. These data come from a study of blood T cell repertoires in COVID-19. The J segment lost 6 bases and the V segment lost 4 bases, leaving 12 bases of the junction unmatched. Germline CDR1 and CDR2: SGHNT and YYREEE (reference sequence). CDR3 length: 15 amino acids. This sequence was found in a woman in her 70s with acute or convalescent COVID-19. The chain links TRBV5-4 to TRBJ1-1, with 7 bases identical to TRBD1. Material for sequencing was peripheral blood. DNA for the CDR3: TGTGCCAGCAGCACAACGCAGGGGGGAATGGCTGAAGCTTTCTTT. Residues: CASSTTQGGMAEAFF.